This TCR beta chain was documented in a study of spatial heterogeneity in lung cancer. Study-wide background: Detection consistently captured more beta-chain sequences than alpha-chain sequences. Raw sequencing reads included, on average, more than 9.5 appearances of each unique TCR and UMI combination.

Time point meaning: sample taken at primary tumor resection. Whole RNA came from tumor, nontumor lung or frozen PBMC and was sequenced without being sorted. Single TCR cDNA molecules each had their own unique molecular identifier. Using its own MiXCR run on the 5' RACE reads, TCRdb lists one record per CDR3 protein. The sample holds more than 10,000 distinct CDR3 sequences, about 5% seen once. The CDR3 length is 11 residues. V was cut by 2 bases and J by 7 bases, with 2 bases left in between. Germline V gene sequence: CDR1 MNHEY, CDR2 SVGEGT. At least ten counts were recorded for this clonotype. Sequencing used PBMCs, obtained at surgery. The chain employs TRBV6-2 or TRBV6-3 and TRBJ2-2; D is unclear. The sequence derives from a male donor with early-stage non-small cell lung cancer. The CDR3 region is CASSYGGELFF. The CDR3 region has the DNA TGTGCCAGCAGTTACGGCGGGGAGCTGTTTTTT.